These T cell receptor beta chains were read from a single sample in a study of T cell responses to AZD1222 COVID-19 vaccine. The data were produced by immunoSEQ multiplex PCR, yet TCRdb's version contains in-frame clones alone and is incomplete. This sample has roughly 180,000 clones, with 85% to 95% found just once. The sequences come from peripheral blood, collected 28 days after the second dose of the MenACWY control vaccine. The receptors here all came from an adult who received the MenACWY meningococcal vaccine as a control. CDR3s include the opening cysteine and the closing phenylalanine or tryptophan. D genes are given only for firm matches. Size values are once, few and many counts, or a class for expanded clones, and some rows have none.

NA	TRBV9	NA	TRBJ1-5	CASSVGSQNQPQHF	TGTGCCAGCAGCGTAGGTTCCCAGAATCAGCCCCAGCATTTT
NA	TRBV18	NA	TRBJ1-5	CASSPGTGSNQPQHF	TGTGCCAGCTCACCCGGGACTGGTAGCAATCAGCCCCAGCATTTT
NA	TRBV5-8	NA	TRBJ1-5	CASSLGPQPQHF	TGTGCCAGCAGCTTGGGTCCTCAGCCCCAGCATTTT
NA	TRBV6-5	TRBD1	TRBJ1-3	CASRPGQHGNTIYF	TGTGCCAGCAGGCCGGGACAGCATGGAAACACCATATATTTT
once	TRBV19	TRBD2	TRBJ2-7	CASSIDPPGLAFTYEQYF	TGTGCCAGTAGTATAGATCCGCCGGGACTAGCGTTTACCTACGAGCAGTACTTC
NA	TRBV6-5	TRBD1	TRBJ2-3	CASSLGQGGLADTQYF	TGTGCCAGCAGTTTAGGACAGGGGGGCCTTGCAGATACGCAGTATTTT
NA	TRBV6-5	NA	TRBJ1-1	CASSYSLGGGFTEAFF	TGTGCCAGCAGTTACTCGTTGGGGGGTGGTTTCACTGAAGCTTTCTTT
NA	TRBV5-1	TRBD1	TRBJ2-7	CASSLGDSSYEQYF	TGCGCCAGCAGCTTGGGGGACAGCTCCTACGAGCAGTACTTC
NA	TRBV7-7	NA	TRBJ2-5	CASSAGRVWRETQYF	TGTGCCAGCAGCGCCGGCAGGGTTTGGCGGGAGACCCAGTACTTC
NA	TRBV12-3/TRBV12-4	NA	TRBJ1-1	CASSPRGTEAFF	TGTGCCAGCAGCCCGCGGGGAACTGAAGCTTTCTTT
NA	TRBV6-5	NA	TRBJ1-5	CASSYSRAANQPQHF	TGTGCCAGCAGTTACTCGAGGGCCGCCAATCAGCCCCAGCATTTT
NA	TRBV5-1	TRBD2	TRBJ2-1	CASSFLAGTQYNEQFF	TGCGCCAGCAGCTTCCTAGCGGGGACCCAATACAATGAGCAGTTCTTC
NA	TRBV5-8	NA	TRBJ1-2	CASSSLSYGARGGYTF	TGTGCCAGCAGCTCGCTTTCATACGGCGCCAGAGGTGGCTACACCTTC
NA	TRBV12-2	NA	TRBJ1-5	CASRLEPLTGVPPQPQHF	TGTGCAAGTCGCTTAGAACCCCTTACCGGAGTTCCCCCTCAGCCCCAGCATTTT
NA	TRBV6-5	TRBD1	TRBJ1-3	CASSGQGANGNTIYF	TGTGCCAGCAGCGGACAGGGGGCAAACGGAAACACCATATATTTT
NA	TRBV6-1	NA	TRBJ1-4	CASSEAGQNYEKLFF	TGTGCCAGCAGTGAAGCCGGTCAGAACTATGAAAAACTGTTTTTT
NA	TRBV9	NA	TRBJ2-2	CASTQRERGGTGELFF	TGTGCCAGCACCCAAAGGGAGCGTGGGGGCACCGGGGAGCTGTTTTTT
NA	TRBV2	TRBD2	TRBJ2-1	CASRASGGTYNEQFF	TGTGCCAGCAGAGCTAGCGGGGGCACCTACAATGAGCAGTTCTTC
NA	TRBV5-6	TRBD2	TRBJ2-2	CASSSSGGNTGELFF	TGTGCCAGCAGCTCTAGCGGGGGAAACACCGGGGAGCTGTTTTTT
NA	TRBV3-1/TRBV3-2	NA	TRBJ1-1	CASSQEEGNTEAFF	TGTGCCAGCAGCCAAGAAGAAGGGAACACTGAAGCTTTCTTT
NA	TRBV7-2	TRBD1	TRBJ2-3	CASNNRGGTDTQYF	TGTGCCAGCAACAACAGGGGCGGGACAGATACGCAGTATTTT
NA	TRBV2	NA	TRBJ2-4	CASSAQVARFAKNIQYF	TGTGCCAGCAGCGCACAGGTGGCGCGTTTCGCCAAAAACATTCAGTACTTC
NA	TRBV7-9	NA	TRBJ1-2	CASSLVTEPQVGYTF	TGTGCCAGCAGCTTAGTAACAGAACCTCAGGTTGGCTACACCTTC
NA	TRBV7-9	NA	TRBJ1-6	CASSLSRGASNSPLHF	TGTGCCAGCAGCTTAAGCCGGGGGGCAAGTAATTCACCCCTCCACTTT
NA	TRBV7-9	NA	TRBJ1-2	CASSPDSYGYTF	TGTGCCAGCAGCCCGGACAGTTATGGCTACACCTTC
NA	TRBV7-2	TRBD1	TRBJ1-1	CASNDRGHTEAFF	TGTGCCAGCAACGACAGGGGGCACACTGAAGCTTTCTTT
NA	TRBV28	NA	TRBJ1-3	CASSLVGGSGNTIYF	TGTGCCAGCAGTTTAGTAGGGGGCTCTGGAAACACCATATATTTT
NA	TRBV19	NA	TRBJ2-5	CASSISQKTQYF	TGTGCCAGTAGTATCTCTCAGAAGACCCAGTACTTC
NA	TRBV6-6	TRBD2	TRBJ2-7	CASIASGGAGEQYF	TGTGCCAGCATTGCAAGCGGGGGGGCAGGGGAGCAGTACTTC
NA	TRBV24-1	TRBD2	TRBJ2-5	CATRTGGPQETQYF	TGTGCCACCAGGACGGGGGGACCTCAAGAGACCCAGTACTTC
NA	TRBV2	TRBD2	TRBJ2-4	CASSSGGLEYF	TGTGCCAGCAGTTCGGGGGGACTAGAGTACTTC
NA	TRBV12-3/TRBV12-4	NA	TRBJ2-5	CASSLDYRETQYF	TGTGCCAGCAGTTTAGACTATCGGGAGACCCAGTACTTC
once	TRBV6-2/TRBV6-3	NA	TRBJ2-7	CASSPAGNSYEQYF	TGTGCCAGCAGCCCGGCTGGGAACTCCTACGAGCAGTACTTC
NA	TRBV5-6	NA	TRBJ2-6	CASSLFGMRANVLTF	TGTGCCAGCAGCTTGTTTGGGATGAGGGCCAACGTCCTGACTTTC
NA	TRBV7-2	NA	TRBJ1-1	CASSFDPGRTEAFF	TGTGCCAGCAGCTTTGACCCGGGGAGAACTGAAGCTTTCTTT
NA	TRBV18	NA	TRBJ1-1	CASSLIVRTANTEAFF	TGTGCCAGCTCACTCATCGTTCGGACCGCGAACACTGAAGCTTTCTTT
NA	TRBV11-2	NA	TRBJ2-5	CASSPRLVFGTQYF	TGTGCCAGCAGCCCCAGACTAGTGTTCGGGACCCAGTACTTC
NA	TRBV29-1	NA	TRBJ1-1	CSVVNTEAFF	TGCAGCGTGGTGAACACTGAAGCTTTCTTT
NA	TRBV6-4	TRBD1	TRBJ1-1	CASRTQGTGNTEAFF	TGTGCCAGCAGGACACAGGGGACAGGGAACACTGAAGCTTTCTTT
NA	TRBV5-4	NA	TRBJ2-3	CASSSGPAQGTDTQYF	TGTGCCAGCAGTTCGGGACCAGCTCAGGGCACAGATACGCAGTATTTT
NA	TRBV6-5	TRBD1	TRBJ1-1	CASSYGTGNTEAFF	TGTGCCAGCAGTTACGGGACAGGGAACACTGAAGCTTTCTTT
NA	TRBV18	NA	TRBJ1-2	CASSPVEASNYGYTF	TGTGCCAGCTCACCGGTTGAAGCCTCTAACTATGGCTACACCTTC